The 16 T cell receptor beta chains below were found in one sample sequenced in a study of T-cell memory formation after mild COVID-19. One entry per CDR3 protein, called by TCRdb with MiXCR from the 5' RACE reads. Among around 340,000 distinct CDR3 sequences listed, 12% to 15% were seen once. The sample was PBMCs or a T cell subset sorted from them (not recorded which). The receptors stem from a man between 18 and 35 years old who had mild COVID-19 (a few samples of this study predate the infection). Cell type and time point are not known.

This clonotype was observed a handful of times. V is TRBV6-5 and J is TRBJ1-1; 7 bases align to TRBD1. J lost 10 bases, V lost 2 bases, and 7 bases had no gene match. CDR3 length: 13 residues. CDR1 and CDR2 from the germline V gene are MNHEY and SVGAGI. CDR3 residues: CASSYPGTEGAFF. The CDR3, as DNA: TGTGCCAGCAGTTACCCCGGGACAGAAGGAGCTTTCTTT.

This chain links TRBV4-1 with TRBJ1-1; 10 positions match TRBD1. Germline V gives CDR1 MGHRA, CDR2 YSYEKL. Trimming took 0 bases from V and 4 from J; bases not matched to a gene: 11. This CDR3 is built from 18 residues. DNA for the CDR3: TGCGCCAGCAGCCAAGATTGGGGATTAGGGACAGGGGCCACTGAAGCTTTCTTT. Translating it yields CASSQDWGLGTGATEAFF.

This clonotype has only a few counts. The rearrangement links TRBV7-7 to TRBJ2-7; D is perhaps TRBD2 (5 bases). Germline CDR1 is SSHAT and CDR2 is FNYEAQ (reference sequence). This CDR3 is 17 amino acids long. DNA for the CDR3: TGTGCTAGCAGCTTATTCCGGGGAAGGTCCTACTCCTACGAGCAGTACGTC. It codes for CASSLFRGRSYSYEQYV.

The chain joins TRBV3-1 to TRBJ1-5; D is undetermined. The V and J ends lost 1 base and 5 bases respectively, with 6 bases between them. Per germline, CDR1 LGHDT and CDR2 YNNKEL (reference sequence). This CDR3 comprises 13 residues. The CDR3 bases are TGTGCCAGCAGCCAAGGGGAGGATCAGCCCCAGCATTTT. It encodes CASSQGEDQPQHF. Combining the CDR3 with reference TRBV3-1 and TRBJ1-5 gives the whole variable domain DTAVSQTPKYLVTQMGNDKSIKCEQNLGHDTMYWYKQDSKKFLKIMFSYNNKELIINETVPNRFSPKSPDKAHLNLHINSLELGDSAVYFCASSQGEDQPQHFGDGTRLSIL.

The chain is built from TRBV20-1 and TRBJ1-4; possibly TRBD1 for D (6 bases). V was clipped by 2 bases and J by 6 bases, with 10 bases between them. The CDR3 runs to 13 residues. From germline, CDR1 is DFQATT and CDR2 SNEGSKA (reference sequence). The CDR3 here is CSARKSGDEKLFF. DNA of the CDR3: TGCAGTGCTAGAAAGTCAGGGGATGAAAAACTGTTTTTT.

DNA of the CDR3: TGTGCCAGAAGCCCCAGCGGGGTCCGGACAGGGCAAGATCGGACCTTC. Its translation: CARSPSGVRTGQDRTF. The V and J genes are TRBV7-9 and TRBJ1-2, with 8 bases aligning to TRBD1. V gave up 9 bases and J gave up 14 bases; unmatched junction bases: 26. CDR3 length equals 16 residues. Germline CDR1 reads SEHNR; CDR2 reads FQNEAQ (reference sequence).

This chain links TRBV6-2 or TRBV6-3 with TRBJ2-7, with no clear D. This CDR3 region has 12 residues. The V end was cut by 2 bases, the J end by 7 bases, with 9 bases between. Germline V lookup: CDR1 MNHEY, CDR2 SVGEGT. The CDR3 reads CASSYREGEQYF. The CDR3 region has the DNA TGTGCCAGCAGTTACAGGGAAGGGGAGCAGTACTTC.

This clonotype was recorded only once. The missing conserved phenylalanine or tryptophan at the end of this CDR3 makes a read error likely. The J gene is TRBJ1-2, the V gene TRBV5-1, with D possibly being TRBD1 (5 bases). The CDR3 has 16 amino acids. The V end was cut by 5 bases, the J end by 2 bases, with 19 bases between. The V gene's germline CDR1 is SGHRS and CDR2 YFSETQ. CDR3 coding DNA: TGCGCCAGCAGGAAAAGCCCGGGACCGAAAAACTATGGCTACACCTAC. Protein product: CASRKSPGPKNYGYTY.

In this sample, this clonotype turned up a few times. The chain is built from TRBV7-8 and TRBJ2-2, with 8 bases fitting TRBD2. The V and J ends lost 3 bases and 1 base, in that order; junction bases with no gene match: 4. Germline V gives CDR1 SGHVS, CDR2 FQNEAQ. This CDR3 has 16 residues. The DNA for the CDR3 is TGTGCCAGCAGCTTTTTTAGCGGGGTGAACACCGGGGAGCTGTTTTTT. This gives the protein CASSFFSGVNTGELFF.

This clonotype was detected many times. This rearrangement joins TRBV20-1 to TRBJ2-1, with D unclear. The V and J ends lost 0 bases and 5 bases respectively, with 11 bases between them. Germline V gives CDR1 DFQATT, CDR2 SNEGSKA (reference sequence). This CDR3 has 14 residues. As DNA, the CDR3 is TGCAGTGCTAGAGAGGGGATTCGGGACAATGAGCAGTTCTTC. Amino acids: CSAREGIRDNEQFF.

The chain couples TRBV5-6 to TRBJ1-2; D unclear. V was pared by 2 bases and J by 4 bases, with 6 bases between. This CDR3 region has 12 residues. Looked up from germline, CDR1 is SGHDT and CDR2 is YYEEEE. The chain's CDR3 is CASSFGVYGYTF. The CDR3 coding sequence is TGTGCCAGCAGCTTCGGGGTCTATGGCTACACCTTC. The variable domain in full, with the rest retrieved from reference TRBV5-6 and TRBJ1-2, is DAGVTQSPTHLIKTRGQQVTLRCSPKSGHDTVSWYQQALGQGPQFIFQYYEEEERQRGNFPDRFSGHQFPNYSSELNVNALLLGDSALYLCASSFGVYGYTFGSGTRLTVV.

The chain recombines TRBV30 with TRBJ1-3; D gene uncertain. V shed 5 bases and J shed 0 bases, with 8 bases lying between them. CDR1 is GTSNPN and CDR2 is SVGIG in the germline V gene (reference sequence). The CDR3 length is 13 residues. The DNA of the CDR3 is TGTGCCTGGGATACCTCCTCTGGAAACACCATATATTTT. Its translation is CAWDTSSGNTIYF.

The V call is TRBV20-1, the J call TRBJ1-5; D gene uncertain. This CDR3 region has 14 residues. Germline values: CDR1 DFQATT, CDR2 SNEGSKA (reference sequence). Trimming left V 5 bases short and J 3 bases short, with 14 bases between. CDR3 amino acids: CSALWGGINQPQHF. CDR3 sequence (DNA): TGCAGTGCTCTCTGGGGAGGCATCAATCAGCCCCAGCATTTT.

The chain employs TRBV15 and TRBJ1-5; D perhaps matches TRBD1 (5 bases). V shed 1 base and J shed 5 bases, with 12 bases lying between them. Germline V lookup: CDR1 LNHNV, CDR2 YYDKDF (reference sequence). There are 15 residues in the CDR3. As DNA, the CDR3 is TGTGCCACCAGCAGAGTGTCGGGGGGATATCAGCCCCAGCATTTT. This codes for CATSRVSGGYQPQHF.

This clonotype occurred many times. This sequence joins TRBV4-3 and TRBJ2-2, with 9 bases matching TRBD1. CDR1 is LGHNA, CDR2 YSLEER, per germline. The CDR3 loop spans 16 amino acids. With V trimmed by 5 bases and J by 5 bases, 9 bases remained unmatched. The CDR3 nucleotides are TGCGCCAGCAGCGGGTGGGACAGGGATCGGACCGGGGAGCTGTTTTTT. The encoded protein is CASSGWDRDRTGELFF.

This rearrangement joins TRBV9 to TRBJ2-1; 7 positions agree with TRBD2. There are 16 residues in the CDR3. Trimming removed 2 bases from V and 2 bases from J; junction bases left unmatched: 7. Germline V gene data show CDR1 as SGDLS and CDR2 as YYNGEE. The DNA of the CDR3 is TGTGCCAGCAGCGTTTTCCCCGGGACTACCTACAATGAGCAGTTCTTC. Protein product: CASSVFPGTTYNEQFF.